This note documents a single T cell receptor (beta chain) sequence. Its antigen is not yet known. Base qualities were left out, and no much larger clone turns up one base away. This sample stems from a study of OX40 agonist ivuxolimab in advanced cancers. Notes on the research overall: The costimulatory receptor OX40 (CD134) was targeted by ivuxolimab, a fully human IgG2 agonistic monoclonal antibody. Intravenous ivuxolimab was administered to patients every 2 weeks at six dose levels: 0.01, 0.1, 0.3, 1.5, 3 and 10 mg/kg. The dose-escalation cohort was 82.7% male with a mean age of about 58 years, ranging from 23 to 79. The point of sequencing TCRbeta in the periphery was to test whether ivuxolimab changed TCR sequence diversity and drove clonal T-cell expansion. The paper reports the monotherapy dose-escalation portion (N of about 50 patients) of the phase I ivuxolimab trial. Among the 52 dose-escalation patients, some 20 had hepatocellular carcinoma, approximately 15 melanoma, 9 renal cell carcinoma and 9 head and neck cancer. Patients were allowed to have had prior anti-PD-1, anti-PD-L1 or anti-CTLA-4 therapy, and more than 30% of the dose-escalation patients had previously received checkpoint inhibitors. Partial responses occurred in three dose-escalation patients, of whom one had hepatocellular carcinoma and two had cutaneous melanoma. Overall study outcomes, separate from this receptor: Low levels of normalized T-cell clonal expansion were also seen in some patients who did not respond. At doses from 0.1 to 3.0 mg/kg, clonal expansion was seen in both CD4+ and CD8+ blood T cells between baseline and week 6. In the 0.1-3.0 mg/kg groups, partial responders were among the patients with the lowest normalized peripheral clonal expansion, particularly in CD8+ T cells. The antigen specificity of the peripheral T cells that underwent clonal expansion was not determined. On average, CD8+ T cells showed more expanded clones than CD4+ T cells after ivuxolimab.

Genomic DNA was isolated from the sorted cells so that the TCRbeta CDR3 region could be sequenced. The immunoSEQ Assay was used to sequence the TCRbeta CDR3 regions. The table was pulled from immuneACCESS by TCRdb, which kept in-frame rearrangements only. Such tables lose some clones; where checked, under half of the loss comes from unresolved V genes, and the rest has no known cause. In all, the sample holds 20,000 to 25,000 clones, and approximately 88% of those were seen once. The leading ten clones occupy approximately 30% of the sample. The trial excluded patients who had a history of autoimmune disease or were on systemic immunosuppression. In every dose cohort, peripheral blood was drawn for TCR sequencing at baseline, cycle 4 day 1, and cycle 7 day 1. The samples were taken from a phase I, first-in-human, multicenter, open-label dose-escalation trial of ivuxolimab. Adults with locally advanced or metastatic melanoma, renal cell carcinoma, hepatocellular carcinoma or head and neck squamous cell carcinoma were enrolled in the trial. CD4+ and CD8+ T cells were sorted separately from peripheral blood before TCR sequencing.

Sequencing was performed on CD4+ or CD8+ T cells sorted from blood, taken in a trial of the OX40 agonist ivuxolimab. This TCR was sampled from an adult with an advanced solid tumor such as melanoma, head and neck, liver or kidney cancer.

The CDR3 corresponds to CASSYGDGELFF. The DNA reads TGCGCCAGCAGCTACGGGGACGGGGAGCTGTTTTTT. The chain uses TRBV5-1 and TRBJ2-2; 5 matching bases give a weak D call of TRBD2. V loses 3 bases of germline sequence and J loses 7 bases, and the interval between the two ends is 7 bases. For CDR1 and CDR2, the germline V gene lists SGHRS and YFSETQ. The CDR3 holds 12 amino acids from the cysteine to the phenylalanine. Of the read, only the CDR3 DNA is kept; its 36 bases are in frame from base 1.